The entry below gives a single TCR beta chain sequence along with its context. In the original processing: Amplification of reference gene primers was used by the study to estimate nucleated cell counts. Sequencing used immunoSEQ multiplex PCR; TCRdb keeps in-frame clones, though not all of them. From that table come the V and J calls and clone size; the DNA was used to work out D and trimming. Of roughly 250,000 clones listed, 88% are singletons. These data are taken from a study of blood T cell repertoires in COVID-19. Study background: Specimens from acute and convalescent COVID-19 originated in the United States, Italy and Spain. From T cells, B-cell-depleted T cells, or PBMCs came the material, which was cDNA or gDNA.

Specimen: peripheral blood. The sequence was obtained from a man between 60 and 70 years old who had recovered from COVID-19.

The CDR3 spells CASSYDGGYSPLHF. In DNA form, the CDR3 reads TGTGCCAGCAGTTACGACGGGGGGTATTCACCCCTCCACTTT. The V and J genes are TRBV6-5 and TRBJ1-6; possibly TRBD1 for D (5 bases). V was trimmed by 2 bases and J by 8 bases, leaving 10 bases between them. The germline V gene encodes CDR1 MNHEY and CDR2 SVGAGI. The CDR3 runs to 14 residues.